The present entry profiles one TCR beta chain with its context. Sequencing was performed with immunoSEQ multiplex PCR; in TCRdb, only in-frame clones are kept and a portion is missing. The data show more than 120,000 clones, approximately 85% seen once. CDR3 length: 17 amino acids. V was clipped by 4 bases and J by 3 bases, with 18 bases between them. Germline CDR1 reads MNHEY; CDR2 reads SVGEGT. The source of the sample is a study of blood T cell repertoires in COVID-19. Study-wide background: Spain, Italy and the United States supplied samples that represented acute and convalescent COVID-19. T cells, B-cell-depleted T cells, or PBMCs provided the cDNA or gDNA that served as material.

This TCR was recovered from a human donor with acute or convalescent COVID-19. The donor label of this sample is uncertain. The V and J genes are TRBV6-2 or TRBV6-3 and TRBJ2-2; D perhaps matches TRBD2 (5 bases). Sequencing used peripheral blood. The DNA of the CDR3 is TGTGCCAGCAGTTCCCCCGGACTTTCTTTAGACACCGGGGAGCTGTTTTTT. This translates into CASSSPGLSLDTGELFF.